This T cell receptor (beta chain) was captured by sequencing in a study of T cell responses to AZD1222 COVID-19 vaccine. Study results and caveats: Only a handful of individuals given AZD1222 were seropositive at baseline.

The CDR3 is 16 residues long. The germline V gene has CDR1 SGHTA and CDR2 FQGTGA. Trimming shortened V by 5 bases and J by 2 bases, and 19 bases separated the two germline ends. In the case of this clone: The target antigen is unknown.

Libraries were prepared by immunoSEQ multiplex PCR; TCRdb keeps only in-frame clonotypes and omits some of them. The repertoire has approximately 89,000 clones, 90% to 95% of them found once; the top ten carry less than 5.5%. The receptor's source is an adult in good health. The source material was peripheral blood, sampled on day 0 of MenACWY control vaccination. V gene TRBV7-3 combines with J gene TRBJ2-7; D may be TRBD1 or TRBD2 (5 bases each). CDR3 nucleotide sequence: TGTGCCAGCAGCCTTCGGGTGGGGGACGCGACCTACGAGCAGTACTTC. It is translated as CASSLRVGDATYEQYF. Together with reference TRBV7-3 and TRBJ2-7, the CDR3 gives the full variable domain: GAGVSQTPSNKVTEKGKYVELRCDPISGHTALYWYRQSLGQGPEFLIYFQGTGAADDSGLPNDRFFAVRPEGSVSTLKIQRTERGDSAVYLCASSLRVGDATYEQYFGPGTRLTVT.